Below, 14 T cell receptor beta chains from the same sample are listed, as sequenced in a study of beta chain features in type 1 diabetes. Study-level points and caveats: Patients with Type 1 diabetes showed moderately but significantly shorter TCRB CDR3s in all four CD4+ subsets.

Their specific antigens are unknown. Expressed TCRB transcripts were sequenced because the entire RNA isolate underwent reverse transcription. Profiled with immunoSEQ multiplex PCR; TCRdb holds only in-frame clones, not every one. The repertoire includes fewer than 350,000 clones, roughly 15% of them detected once, and 0.015% sits in the top ten. Sequencing used naive CD4+ T cells from blood. The receptors originated from a man aged 18 to 30 with type 1 diabetes.

This clone was detected once. The chain couples TRBV6-5 to TRBJ2-5, with 7 nucleotides matching TRBD1. Germline CDR1 and CDR2: MNHEY and SVGAGI. Trimming at V came to 8 bases and at J to 2 bases, leaving 5 bases not matched to a gene. The CDR3 sequence is 13 residues long. As DNA, the CDR3 is TGTGCCAGCGTAGACAGGGTTCAAGAGACCCAGTACTTC. Protein: CASVDRVQETQYF.

This clone occurred a few times. Other nucleotide sequences from this sample produce the same CDR3. The V gene is TRBV30, the J gene TRBJ1-1; D ambiguous. Germline V gene lookup returns CDR1 GTSNPN and CDR2 SVGIG (reference sequence). Trimming removed 0 bases at V and 1 base at J, with 6 bases between. The CDR3 loop spans 13 amino acids. The CDR3 loop reads CAWSVRRNTEAFF. The CDR3 DNA sequence: TGTGCCTGGAGTGTACGCAGGAACACTGAAGCTTTCTTT. Together with reference TRBV30 and TRBJ1-1, the CDR3 gives the full variable domain: SQTIHQWPATLVQPVGSPLSLECTVEGTSNPNLYWYRQAAGRGLQLLFYSVGIGQISSEVPQNLSASRPQDRQFILSSKKLLLSDSGFYLCAWSVRRNTEAFFGQGTRLTVV.

The rearrangement joins TRBV30 to TRBJ1-1; no clear D. The CDR3 sequence is 13 residues long. Per germline, CDR1 GTSNPN and CDR2 SVGIG (reference sequence). V was cut by 4 bases and J by 3 bases, with 12 bases left in between. DNA for the CDR3: TGTGCCTGGACCGGGATCTGGGACACTGAAGCTTTCTTT. The encoded protein is CAWTGIWDTEAFF.

This chain links TRBV15 with TRBJ1-1; 10 bases agree with TRBD1. The V segment lost 2 bases and the J segment 5 bases; nucleotides outside the gene matches: 8. The CDR3 covers 16 residues. Germline CDR1 LNHNV, CDR2 YYDKDF (reference sequence). Here the CDR3 DNA reads TGTGCCACCAGCAGACCCCCGGGACAGGGGAGTACTGAAGCTTTCTTT. Amino acids: CATSRPPGQGSTEAFF.

The rearrangement uses TRBV2 and TRBJ2-5, with D possibly being TRBD2 (6 bases). The CDR3 length is 13 residues. Germline V lookup: CDR1 SNHLY, CDR2 FYNNEI. V lost 7 bases to trimming and J lost 5 bases, with 14 bases between them. The CDR3: CASKSPLAETQYF. The CDR3, as DNA: TGTGCCAGCAAGAGTCCCCTAGCGGAGACCCAGTACTTC.

There are a few counts of this clone. This chain joins TRBV28 and TRBJ2-7; D perhaps matches TRBD2 (6 bases). V was pared by 4 bases and J by 4 bases, with 8 bases between. The CDR3 consists of 12 residues. The germline CDR1 and CDR2 sequences are MDHEN and SYDVKM. The CDR3: CASSWREYEQYF. The CDR3 nucleotides read TGTGCCAGCAGTTGGAGGGAATACGAGCAGTACTTC.

This clone has a handful of counts. V and J are TRBV19 and TRBJ1-1; 7 positions match TRBD1. V dropped 5 bases and J dropped 4; count of bases not matched to a gene: 4. The CDR3 length is 13 residues. Germline CDR1 reads LNHDA; CDR2 reads SQIVND (reference sequence). The CDR3 DNA sequence: TGTGCCAGTAGTGGGCAGGGGGGCACTGAAGCTTTCTTT. It encodes CASSGQGGTEAFF.

The chain couples TRBV2 to TRBJ2-7; a possible D gene is TRBD1 (6 bases). Germline V gene lookup returns CDR1 SNHLY and CDR2 FYNNEI. CDR3 length: 13 amino acids. V shed 1 base and J shed 7 bases, with 11 bases lying between them. The CDR3 coding sequence is TGTGCCAGCAGTGAAGACAGGGCCTGGGAGCAGTACTTC. It is translated as CASSEDRAWEQYF.

The genes are TRBV28 and TRBJ2-2; no definite D call. The V end was cut by 6 bases, the J end by 3 bases, with 11 bases between. Looked up from germline, CDR1 is MDHEN and CDR2 is SYDVKM. The CDR3 spans 14 residues. The CDR3 region has the DNA TGTGCCAGCAGCTCCACGGTGGACACCGGGGAGCTGTTTTTT. This encodes CASSSTVDTGELFF. Combining the CDR3 with reference TRBV28 and TRBJ2-2 gives the whole variable domain DVKVTQSSRYLVKRTGEKVFLECVQDMDHENMFWYRQDPGLGLRLIYFSYDVKMKEKGDIPEGYSVSREKKERFSLILESASTNQTSMYLCASSSTVDTGELFFGEGSRLTVL.

This clone was counted between two and nine times. The genes are TRBV5-4 and TRBJ1-2; 7 nucleotides line up with TRBD1. Germline V gives CDR1 SGHNT, CDR2 YYREEE (reference sequence). CDR3 size: 14 residues. Germline trimming cut 2 bases from V and 4 bases from J; bases unmatched to any gene: 5. The CDR3 region has the DNA TGTGCCAGCAGCTTAAAGGGGGCGGGCTATGGCTACACCTTC. Its protein product is CASSLKGAGYGYTF.

The genes are TRBV7-9 and TRBJ2-3; TRBD1 matches 10 bases. V was pared by 5 bases and J by 3 bases, with 14 bases of the junction left unmatched. This CDR3 has 18 amino acids. Germline assignment: CDR1 SEHNR and CDR2 FQNEAQ (reference sequence). CDR3 nucleotide sequence: TGTGCCAGCAGCCCCGTCCCGGGACAGGGGAAATGGACAGATACGCAGTATTTT. Its protein product is CASSPVPGQGKWTDTQYF. The full variable domain, with the rest looked up from reference TRBV7-9 and TRBJ2-3, is DTGVSQNPRHKITKRGQNVTFRCDPISEHNRLYWYRQTLGQGPEFLTYFQNEAQLEKSRLLSDRFSAERPKGSFSTLEIQRTEQGDSAMYLCASSPVPGQGKWTDTQYFGPGTRLTVL.

The chain joins TRBV27 to TRBJ2-1, with 11 bases fitting TRBD2. CDR1 is MNHEY, CDR2 SMNVEV, per germline (reference sequence). Trimming took 6 bases from V and 8 from J; bases not matched to a gene: 9. The CDR3 loop spans 15 amino acids. The CDR3 spells CASSRTSGLGDEQFF. In DNA, the CDR3 is TGTGCCAGCAGCAGGACTAGCGGGCTAGGCGATGAGCAGTTCTTC.

The J gene is TRBJ2-7, the V gene TRBV7-2, with D perhaps TRBD2 (7 bases). The CDR3 has 15 residues. V lost 0 bases and J lost 4, with 13 bases in between. Germline CDR1 SGHTA, CDR2 FQGNSA. CDR3 DNA: TGTGCCAGCAGCTTAGCGGCGGGGGCCTCGTACGAGCAGTACTTC. It yields the protein CASSLAAGASYEQYF.

V gene TRBV18 combines with J gene TRBJ2-2; 7 bases match TRBD1. CDR1 and CDR2 (germline): KGHSH, LQKENI. CDR3 length equals 17 residues. The V and J ends lost 1 base and 3 bases, in that order; junction bases with no gene match: 8. The CDR3 DNA is TGTGCCAGCTCACCACGTCAAGGGGGCGTGGACACCGGGGAGCTGTTTTTT. Amino acids: CASSPRQGGVDTGELFF.